This T cell receptor beta chain was sequenced in a study of beta chain features in type 1 diabetes. Study at large: Over 85,000,000 sorted cells were examined across all samples. Study-wide results and caveats: Diminished insertions and augmented deletions at VDJ junctions characterized type 1 diabetes patients. A moderate, significant TCRB CDR3 shortening appeared in type 1 diabetes across four CD4+ subsets.

A note on this clone: Its cognate antigen is unknown.

TCRB transcripts that were expressed got sequenced, as all of the isolated RNA had been reverse transcribed. The average read count of naive, central memory and regulatory T cell samples was approximately 4 million. Using immunoSEQ multiplex PCR, the repertoire was profiled, and TCRdb retains in-frame clones only, with some absent. Among more than 300,000 clones, around 9.6% were seen once, and the ten largest hold approximately 0.6%. V was shortened by 4 bases and J by 3 bases, with 9 bases between the two germline ends. The germline V gene has CDR1 KGHSH and CDR2 LQKENI. The CDR3 runs to 14 residues.

The receptor was isolated from a young man with type 1 diabetes. Sequences were obtained from central memory CD4+ T cells from blood. The chain recombines TRBV18 with TRBJ2-2; a weak D match, TRBD1 (5 bases). This chain's CDR3 is CASSRQRDTGELFF. CDR3 nucleotides: TGTGCCAGCTCACGACAGCGAGACACCGGGGAGCTGTTTTTT. Variable domain in full (rest from reference TRBV18 and TRBJ2-2): NAGVMQNPRHLVRRRGQEARLRCSPMKGHSHVYWYRQLPEEGLKFMVYLQKENIIDESGMPKERFSAEFPKEGPSILRIQQVVRGDSAAYFCASSRQRDTGELFFGEGSRLTVL.